These 20 T cell receptor beta chains share one sample of origin, sequenced in a study of cytomegalovirus exposure and HLA in healthy donors. Use of 60 Vbeta and 13 Jbeta primers characterized the PCR. Sequenced by immunoSEQ multiplex PCR; TCRdb stores in-frame clones only, minus some. This sample has 150,000 to 200,000 clones, with 70% to 85% found just once. Sequencing was performed on PBMCs. These receptor sequences come from an older woman in good health and CMV-seropositive.

This clone occurred a few times. In DNA, the CDR3 is TGTGCCAGCAGCAGCGGGGCAGGAGCCCTCAACACTGAAGCTTTCTTT. Translation: CASSSGAGALNTEAFF. The chain links TRBV21-1 to TRBJ1-1. TRBV21-1 is recorded as a pseudogene. This CDR3 is 16 amino acids long.

The V gene is TRBV30, the J gene TRBJ1-2; maybe TRBD1 (5 bases). The CDR3 spans 14 residues. The V end was cut by 2 bases, the J end by 3 bases, with 13 bases between. The germline gives CDR1 GTSNPN, CDR2 SVGIG (reference sequence). The CDR3 loop is CAWSYSGLDYGYTF. In nucleotides, the CDR3 is TGTGCCTGGAGTTATTCAGGGCTGGACTATGGCTACACCTTC.

The chain uses TRBV5-1 and TRBJ2-5; 11 bases fit TRBD2. The V segment lost 4 bases and the J segment 5 bases; nucleotides outside the gene matches: 10. The CDR3 loop spans 16 amino acids. Germline assignment: CDR1 SGHRS and CDR2 YFSETQ. Here the CDR3 reads CASSPGLAAAAETQYF. The CDR3 DNA sequence: TGCGCCAGCAGCCCGGGACTAGCGGCGGCGGCGGAGACCCAGTACTTC.

This sequence joins TRBV29-1 and TRBJ1-3, with 7 bases aligning to TRBD1. Germline CDR1 reads SQVTM; CDR2 reads ANQGSEA. CDR3 length: 16 amino acids. The J segment lost 0 bases and the V segment lost 3 bases, leaving 8 bases of the junction unmatched. The CDR3 bases are TGCAGCGTTGAGCAACAGGGGTTAGGCTCTGGAAACACCATATATTTT. Amino acids: CSVEQQGLGSGNTIYF.

The chain uses TRBV5-4 and TRBJ1-2; TRBD1 might be the D (5 bases). Germline CDR1 reads SGHNT; CDR2 reads YYREEE (reference sequence). The length of the CDR3 is 15 residues. Trimming cost V 1 base and J 6 bases, with 16 bases left between them. The CDR3 DNA follows: TGTGCCAGCAGCTTGAATTCAGGGTTCTATGATGGCTACACCTTC. The encoded protein is CASSLNSGFYDGYTF. Full variable domain (rest looked up from reference TRBV5-4 and TRBJ1-2): ETGVTQSPTHLIKTRGQQVTLRCSSQSGHNTVSWYQQALGQGPQFIFQYYREEENGRGNFPPRFSGLQFPNYSSELNVNALELDDSALYLCASSLNSGFYDGYTFGSGTRLTVV.

The rearrangement joins TRBV6-5 to TRBJ1-1; D is possibly TRBD1 (5 bases). The germline V and J ends were trimmed by 4 bases and 5 bases, with 20 bases remaining between them. This CDR3 is built from 16 residues. Germline V gives CDR1 MNHEY, CDR2 SVGAGI. CDR3 DNA sequence: TGTGCCAGCAGTTCCCTCCCCGGCAGGGAAGGAACTGAAGCTTTCTTT. Translated: CASSSLPGREGTEAFF.

The chain uses TRBV29-1 and TRBJ2-1; TRBD2 aligns across 10 bases. The CDR3 consists of 15 residues. Per germline, CDR1 SQVTM and CDR2 ANQGSEA. The V and J ends lost 7 bases and 9 bases, in that order; junction bases with no gene match: 15. The CDR3 protein is CSAPPAGGPEGEQFF. The CDR3 DNA reads TGCAGCGCTCCTCCAGCGGGGGGGCCGGAAGGTGAGCAGTTCTTC.

The J gene is TRBJ2-5, the V gene TRBV7-9; 7 bases fit TRBD1. Germline-derived CDR1 and CDR2 are SEHNR and FQNEAQ (reference sequence). The CDR3 consists of 15 residues. The V gene end was trimmed by 3 bases and the J gene end by 0 bases; junction bases not matched to a gene: 4. The DNA of the CDR3 is TGTGCCAGCAGCTTTAGGGGACAGTACCAAGAGACCCAGTACTTC. The encoded protein is CASSFRGQYQETQYF. Complete variable domain (other parts from reference TRBV7-9 and TRBJ2-5): DTGVSQNPRHKITKRGQNVTFRCDPISEHNRLYWYRQTLGQGPEFLTYFQNEAQLEKSRLLSDRFSAERPKGSFSTLEIQRTEQGDSAMYLCASSFRGQYQETQYFGPGTRLLVL.

As to this clone: The junction departs from the called germline gene at one end, perhaps through a read error. V gene TRBV5-6 combines with J gene TRBJ1-2; D is unclear. From germline, CDR1 is SGHDT and CDR2 YYEEEE. This CDR3 comprises 14 residues. The CDR3 nucleotides are TGTGCCAGCAGCTTGGGCTTTCCGGGAGTACCTACGATGTTC. It translates to CASSLGFPGVPTMF.

This sequence joins TRBV19 and TRBJ2-7, with D possibly TRBD2 on 6 matching bases. Trimming removed 2 bases at V and 3 bases at J, with 8 bases between. The CDR3 length is 13 residues. The germline V gene has CDR1 LNHDA and CDR2 SQIVND (reference sequence). The CDR3 DNA reads as TGTGCCAGTAGTATACCGGGGGTCTACGAGCAGTACTTC. Translating it yields CASSIPGVYEQYF.

This chain joins TRBV7-2 and TRBJ2-1; TRBD2 is a possible D gene (5 bases). Germline CDR1 SGHTA, CDR2 FQGNSA. Deletions cut 5 bases from V and 9 bases from J, with 11 bases between. CDR3 length equals 12 residues. CDR3 protein: CASSPLRAEQFF. CDR3 bases: TGTGCCAGCAGCCCATTGAGGGCTGAGCAGTTCTTC.

This sequence joins TRBV28 and TRBJ1-6, with 7 positions matching TRBD1. Germline-derived CDR1 and CDR2 are MDHEN and SYDVKM. The trim removed 4 bases at V and 6 bases at J, leaving 0 bases unmatched. The CDR3 length is 13 residues. The CDR3 bases are TGTGCCAGCAGTTACAGGGGTAATTCACCCCTCCACTTT. Translated, it gives CASSYRGNSPLHF.

The chain carries TRBV5-6 and TRBJ2-7; TRBD2 aligns across 12 bases. The trim removed 2 bases at V and 6 bases at J, leaving 3 bases unmatched. The CDR3 is 14 amino acids. Per germline, CDR1 SGHDT and CDR2 YYEEEE. The DNA for the CDR3 is TGTGCCAGCAGCTTTGGACTAGCGGGGAGCGAGCAGTACTTC. Residues: CASSFGLAGSEQYF.

The gene calls are TRBV18 and TRBJ1-5; D possibly corresponds to TRBD1 (5 bases). The V and J ends lost 2 bases and 0 bases respectively, with 8 bases between them. CDR3 length: 15 residues. The germline CDR1 and CDR2 sequences are KGHSH and LQKENI. The CDR3, as DNA: TGTGCCAGCTCACCAGACAGTAATAGCAATCAGCCCCAGCATTTT. Translated: CASSPDSNSNQPQHF.

DNA for the CDR3: TGTGCCAGCAGCTTAGGGGCAGGGGGAGAGACCCAGTACTTC. Its translation: CASSLGAGGETQYF. The chain links TRBV7-9 to TRBJ2-5, with 7 bases lining up with TRBD1. Looked up from germline, CDR1 is SEHNR and CDR2 is FQNEAQ (reference sequence). V lost 1 base and J lost 4; bases outside the gene matches: 3. The length of the CDR3 is 14 residues.

This chain joins TRBV27 and TRBJ1-2, with 9 bases identical to TRBD1. The germline CDR1 and CDR2 sequences are MNHEY and SMNVEV (reference sequence). V was pared by 4 bases and J by 8 bases, with 11 bases of the junction left unmatched. The CDR3 contains 15 residues. CDR3 sequence reads: CASSYTHTGGVGYTF. Here the CDR3 DNA reads TGTGCCAGCAGTTATACCCATACAGGGGGCGTCGGCTACACCTTC.

The J gene is TRBJ2-2, the V gene TRBV18, with 9 bases that match TRBD2. This CDR3 has 16 residues. V shed 5 bases and J 3 bases; nucleotides not matched to a gene: 7. CDR1 KGHSH and CDR2 LQKENI come from the germline V gene. CDR3 in amino acids: CASSTNSGRDTGELFF. The CDR3 nucleotides are TGTGCCAGCTCAACAAATAGCGGGAGAGACACCGGGGAGCTGTTTTTT.

The V call is TRBV27, the J call TRBJ1-2; TRBD1 matches at 9 bases. Germline CDR1 MNHEY, CDR2 SMNVEV (reference sequence). The CDR3 spans 17 residues. The J segment lost 0 bases and the V segment lost 8 bases, leaving 13 bases of the junction unmatched. The CDR3 DNA follows: TGTGCCAGCGCCGGAACAGGGGGCGACCCCGCTAACTATGGCTACACCTTC. Its translation is CASAGTGGDPANYGYTF.

The rearrangement uses TRBV7-2 and TRBJ2-4; D is possibly TRBD2 (5 bases). CDR3 size: 14 residues. V shed 5 bases and J shed 0 bases, with 8 bases lying between them. Germline V gives CDR1 SGHTA, CDR2 FQGNSA. The CDR3 here is CASSGGLAKNIQYF. CDR3 in DNA: TGTGCCAGCAGCGGCGGGCTAGCCAAAAACATTCAGTACTTC.

The genes are TRBV5-6 and TRBJ1-2; 9 bases align to TRBD1. The CDR3 loop spans 15 amino acids. Trimming took 2 bases from V and 7 from J; bases not matched to a gene: 9. The germline V gene encodes CDR1 SGHDT and CDR2 YYEEEE. The CDR3 DNA follows: TGTGCCAGCAGCTTTCCGGGACAGGGAGCCTCTGGCTACACCTTC. Protein sequence: CASSFPGQGASGYTF.